Listed below are T cell receptor beta chains from one sample, sequenced in a study of regulatory T cells in long-lasting Graves disease. TCRdb analysed the multiplex PCR reads with MiXCR anew, one entry per CDR3 protein. Found here are hundreds of thousands of distinct CDR3 sequences, about a sixth of them singletons; the top ten hold 30%. These same data were also listed under a study on T cells in Graves' hyperthyroidism and ophthalmopathy.

This sample comprised peripheral blood mononuclear cells (PBMCs), obtained at new diagnosis, from a patient treated with antithyroid drugs. Source of these receptors: a man aged 35-49 years with Graves disease. The CDR3 runs from the conserved cysteine through the conserved F or W. Fields, in order: V gene, J gene, D gene, clone size, CDR3 protein, CDR3 DNA. D genes are given only for firm matches. A row's size may be missing; if present it is once, few, many or a size class.

>TRBV5-1|TRBJ2-2|TRBD1|many
CASSTGQGASGELFF
TGCGCCAGCAGCACAGGACAGGGGGCCTCCGGGGAGCTGTTTTTT
>TRBV19|TRBJ1-5|-|few
CASSILAHQPQHF
TGTGCCAGTAGTATTCTGGCCCATCAGCCCCAGCATTTT
>TRBV7-7|TRBJ2-3|-|many
CASSFADTDTQYF
TGTGCTAGCAGCTTCGCGGACACAGATACGCAGTATTTT
>TRBV5-1|TRBJ1-2|-|many
CASSLVLHGGYTF
TGCGCCAGCAGCTTGGTTCTCCATGGAGGCTACACCTTC
>TRBV9|TRBJ2-1|TRBD1|-
CASSGGQHYNEQFF
TGTGCCAGCAGCGGGGGACAGCATTACAATGAGCAGTTCTTC
>TRBV20-1|TRBJ2-7|-|many
CSEVLLGSYEQYF
TGCAGTGAGGTCTTGCTAGGCTCCTACGAGCAGTACTTC
>TRBV29-1|TRBJ2-3|TRBD2|-
CSVGGGAGGPDTQYF
TGCAGCGTCGGGGGGGGAGCGGGGGGCCCAGATACGCAGTATTTT
>TRBV28|TRBJ1-1|TRBD1|few
CASSGPGQANTEAFF
TGTGCCAGCAGCGGACCGGGACAGGCGAACACTGAAGCTTTCTTT
>TRBV6-1|TRBJ1-5|TRBD1|many
CATYRGESNQPQHF
TGTGCCACCTACAGGGGGGAGAGCAATCAGCCCCAGCATTTT
>TRBV28|TRBJ1-3|-|-
CASSSPRNSGNTIYF
TGTGCCAGCAGTTCTCCCAGGAACTCTGGAAACACCATATATTTT
>TRBV7-2|TRBJ1-1|-|many
CASSLEGRYTEAFF
TGTGCCAGCAGCTTAGAGGGGCGCTACACTGAAGCTTTCTTT
>TRBV24-1|TRBJ2-5|-|-
CATSDAGAQETQYF
TGTGCCACCAGTGATGCCGGGGCCCAAGAGACCCAGTACTTC
>TRBV2|TRBJ2-3|-|many
CASSDLSDTDTQYF
TGTGCCAGCAGTGATTTGTCAGACACAGATACGCAGTATTTT
>TRBV20-1|TRBJ2-7|TRBD2|once
CSARKSGGASYEQYF
TGCAGTGCTAGAAAAAGCGGGGGGGCCTCCTACGAGCAGTACTTC
>TRBV2|TRBJ2-1|TRBD2|-
CGARDPRSGSYNEQFF
TGTGGCGCAAGGGACCCTCGTAGCGGGAGCTACAATGAGCAGTTCTTC
>TRBV3-1|TRBJ1-1|-|many
CASSQAWGRSSEAFF
TGTGCCAGCAGCCAAGCCTGGGGCCGCTCTTCTGAAGCTTTCTTT
>TRBV27|TRBJ2-1|TRBD2|-
CASSFGGGAEQFF
TGTGCCAGCAGTTTCGGCGGGGGGGCTGAGCAGTTCTTC
>TRBV5-5|TRBJ1-2|-|few
CASSLNVNGGGGYTF
TGTGCCAGCAGCCTAAACGTCAACGGGGGTGGGGGCTACACCTTC
>TRBV28|TRBJ2-7|-|many
CASSLLSYEQYF
TGTGCCAGCAGTTTGCTGTCTTACGAGCAGTACTTC
>TRBV10-3|TRBJ1-6|-|many
CAISGINSPLHF
TGTGCCATCAGTGGGATTAATTCACCCCTCCACTTT
>TRBV7-9|TRBJ1-2|-|many
CASSLEQYGYTF
TGTGCCAGCAGCTTAGAACAATATGGCTACACCTTC
>TRBV20-1|TRBJ2-7|TRBD2|once
CSATAAGGPNEQYF
TGCAGTGCCACTGCGGCGGGGGGGCCCAACGAGCAGTACTTC
>TRBV28|TRBJ1-1|-|many
CASSPPTPDSRF
TGTGCCAGCAGTCCACCAACACCGGATTCCCGATTT
>TRBV6-1|TRBJ2-7|-|-
CASRGLRYEQYF
TGTGCCAGCAGGGGGCTAAGATACGAGCAGTACTTC
>TRBV18|TRBJ1-4|-|many
CASSPPSLAVANEKLFF
TGTGCCAGCTCACCACCTAGTTTGGCTGTAGCTAATGAAAAACTGTTTTTT
>TRBV4-1|TRBJ2-6|-|-
CASSQDPGSAGANVLTF
TGCGCCAGCAGCCAAGACCCGGGGAGCGCTGGGGCCAACGTCCTGACTTTC
>TRBV10-2|TRBJ1-1|-|many
CASIGQIWNTEAFF
TGCGCCAGCATCGGACAGATTTGGAACACTGAAGCTTTCTTT
>TRBV15|TRBJ2-5|TRBD2|-
CATSSDLAGGLETQYF
TGTGCCACCAGCAGCGACCTAGCGGGGGGGCTAGAGACCCAGTACTTC
>TRBV27|TRBJ2-7|TRBD2|-
CASRESGGAGGQYF
TGTGCCAGCAGGGAAAGCGGGGGGGCCGGTGGGCAGTACTTC
>TRBV4-3|TRBJ1-3|TRBD1|few
CASSQDGQGGNTIYF
TGCGCCAGCAGCCAAGACGGACAGGGTGGAAACACCATATATTTT
>TRBV14|TRBJ1-1|-|once
CASSQVIRPTEAFF
TGTGCCAGCAGCCAAGTCATCAGACCCACTGAAGCTTTCTTT
>TRBV6-1|TRBJ2-6|-|few
CASSRAGANVLTF
TGTGCCAGCAGTAGGGCTGGGGCCAACGTCCTGACTTTC
>TRBV4-2|TRBJ2-7|-|few
CASSQMDTTYEQYF
TGTGCCAGCAGCCAAATGGACACGACCTACGAGCAGTACTTC
>TRBV27|TRBJ2-1|-|many
CASSIAPGMGQFF
TGTGCCAGCAGTATTGCACCGGGGATGGGTCAGTTCTTC
>TRBV10-3|TRBJ1-1|-|few
CAISVGGRNTEAFF
TGTGCCATCAGTGTGGGGGGGCGGAACACTGAAGCTTTCTTT
>TRBV6-2/TRBV6-3|TRBJ1-1|TRBD1|many
CASTRDRGANTEAFF
TGTGCCAGCACCAGAGACAGGGGTGCGAACACTGAAGCTTTCTTT
>TRBV6-1|TRBJ2-5|-|few
CASSVRTAPQETQYF
TGTGCCAGCAGTGTCCGGACAGCTCCTCAAGAGACCCAGTACTTC
>TRBV27|TRBJ1-4|-|-
CASTPRRGSNEKLFF
TGTGCCAGCACCCCTCGACGGGGCTCTAATGAAAAACTGTTTTTT
>TRBV28|TRBJ1-2|-|-
CASHTPAGYGYTF
TGTGCCAGTCACACCCCGGCAGGCTATGGCTACACCTTC
>TRBV20-1|TRBJ2-2|TRBD2|-
CSARDQRGAGITGELFF
TGCAGTGCTAGAGATCAGAGGGGAGCGGGGATTACCGGGGAGCTGTTTTTT
>TRBV2|TRBJ1-6|-|many
CASSPEQGFLISPLHF
TGTGCCAGCAGTCCTGAACAGGGTTTCTTGATTTCACCCCTCCACTTT
>TRBV20-1|TRBJ2-5|TRBD2|many
CSARDRTSGGAKETQYF
TGCAGTGCTAGAGACAGGACTAGCGGGGGGGCCAAAGAGACCCAGTACTTC
>TRBV4-1|TRBJ1-2|TRBD1|few
CASSQDPYGTGHGYTF
TGCGCCAGCAGCCAAGATCCGTATGGGACAGGGCATGGCTACACCTTC
>TRBV12-3/TRBV12-4|TRBJ2-4|-|many
CASSSSMDGKNIQYF
TGTGCCAGCAGTTCCTCAATGGATGGCAAAAACATTCAGTACTTC
>TRBV18|TRBJ2-3|-|many
CASLTDRLDTQYF
TGTGCCAGCCTAACAGACAGGTTGGATACGCAGTATTTT
>TRBV10-3|TRBJ1-4|-|few
CASRSVQTNEKLFF
TGTGCCAGCCGCTCAGTACAAACTAATGAAAAACTGTTTTTT
>TRBV5-8|TRBJ1-5|-|-
CASSFSRGYQPQHF
TGTGCCAGCAGCTTCAGCAGGGGATATCAGCCCCAGCATTTT
>TRBV6-1|TRBJ2-7|TRBD2|many
CASRGTSGGSSYEQYF
TGTGCCAGCAGGGGGACTAGCGGGGGAAGCTCCTACGAGCAGTACTTC
>TRBV2|TRBJ1-4|TRBD1|many
CASIRGRANEKLFF
TGTGCCAGCATTAGGGGGCGAGCTAATGAAAAACTGTTTTTT
>TRBV7-3|TRBJ2-6|-|-
CASSKQGHSGANVLTF
TGTGCCAGCAGCAAACAGGGACACTCTGGGGCCAACGTCCTGACTTTC
>TRBV5-1|TRBJ1-2|-|few
CASSLTAFTDGYTF
TGCGCCAGCAGCTTGACAGCCTTCACGGACGGCTACACCTTC
>TRBV5-1|TRBJ1-2|-|many
CASSPKFDSYGYTF
TGCGCCAGCAGCCCGAAATTCGACAGCTATGGCTACACCTTC
>TRBV12-3/TRBV12-4|TRBJ2-7|TRBD2|few
CASSLRGGGRMEQYF
TGTGCCAGCAGTTTGCGGGGGGGGGGCCGGATGGAGCAGTACTTC
>TRBV14|TRBJ2-7|-|-
CASSQGAGDIAYVKQYF
TGTGCCAGCAGCCAAGGGGCTGGGGACATAGCCTACGTGAAGCAGTACTTC
>TRBV2|TRBJ1-4|-|-
CASKGSGGKLFF
TGTGCCAGCAAGGGGTCCGGGGGAAAACTGTTTTTT
>TRBV28|TRBJ1-5|-|many
CATTDGVPMGQPQHF
TGTGCCACAACGGACGGAGTCCCCATGGGTCAGCCCCAGCATTTT
>TRBV5-1|TRBJ2-7|-|few
CASSLLAQGGNEQYF
TGCGCCAGCAGCTTACTAGCACAGGGGGGGAACGAGCAGTACTTC